The text below deals with one T cell receptor beta chain. The protocol was immunoSEQ multiplex PCR, while the TCRdb copy is restricted to in-frame clones and leaves out a portion. In the table there are approximately 130,000 clones, 75% to 90% of which are singletons. This record belongs to a study of identifying expanded T cells in peripheral blood. No infections or other immune events were documented during collection. This clonotype was obtained from a person between 18 and 70 years old in good health. The sample comprised blood.

For the CDR3, the DNA is TGTGCCAGCAGAACGGGACAGTTAACTGAAGCTTTCTTT. Amino acids: CASRTGQLTEAFF. The chain carries TRBV27 and TRBJ1-1; 7 bases map to TRBD1. The CDR3 is made up of 13 amino acids. Germline trimming cut 6 bases from V and 5 bases from J; bases unmatched to any gene: 6. Germline V gives CDR1 MNHEY, CDR2 SMNVEV (reference sequence).